The sample holds a few counts of the clone carrying this TCR beta chain. Antigen unknown. The junction departs from the called germline gene at one end, perhaps through a read error. The data belong to a study of T cells after yellow fever vaccination. Whole-study results and caveats: Of the clonotypes, a small share occurred in both CD4 and CD8 compartments. Reappearing after the booster were most of the clones from primary vaccination (96% CD4, 88% CD8).

They built TCR cDNA with 5'RACE template switching, a step that put in a universal primer site and UMIs. MiXCR, applied by TCRdb to the 5' RACE reads, yields one record per CDR3 protein. Among 400,000 to 650,000 distinct CDR3 sequences listed, just over 20% were seen once. The sequenced sample was PBMCs, obtained 21 days after the first yellow fever vaccination. The clonotype was recovered from a man aged 18 to 30 who received the YFV17D yellow fever vaccine.

CDR3 coding DNA: TGCAGTGCTAGAAGGGCCACTAGCCCCTACGGGATCTTC. It yields the protein CSARRATSPYGIF. This rearrangement joins TRBV20-1 to TRBJ2-1, with D possibly TRBD2 on 6 matching bases. This CDR3 comprises 13 residues. Germline lookup yields CDR1 DFQATT and CDR2 SNEGSKA (reference sequence).